The 18 T cell receptor beta chains reported below all come from one sample, sequenced in a study of post-analysis software for immune sequencing data. Broader study findings: The study found TRBV5-6, TRBV5-1 and TRBV20-1 among 5 or 6 TRBV segments more frequent in patients than controls.

Antigens of these TCRs are unknown. The authors incorporated unique molecular identifiers into the TCR beta cDNA libraries. TCRdb analysed the PCR reads with MiXCR anew, one entry per CDR3 protein. The sample lists around 400,000 distinct CDR3 sequences, approximately 37% occurring once. The sequencing sample was made of blood. The receptors were sampled from a girl aged 2-10 years with multiple sclerosis.

The V gene is TRBV20-1, the J gene TRBJ2-3; the D is unclear. The CDR3 runs to 11 residues. Looked up from germline, CDR1 is DFQATT and CDR2 is SNEGSKA (reference sequence). V lost 4 bases to trimming and J lost 8 bases, with 10 bases between them. CDR3 protein: CSATLSGTQYF. The CDR3 coding sequence is TGCAGTGCTACCCTGAGTGGTACGCAGTATTTT.

This clonotype was detected a few times. This sequence joins TRBV7-2 and TRBJ1-2, with D tentatively TRBD1 (6 bases). Trimming took off 1 base at V and 3 bases at J, with 15 bases between the two ends. The germline V gene encodes CDR1 SGHTA and CDR2 FQGNSA. The CDR3 length is 16 residues. The CDR3 coding sequence is TGTGCCAGCAGCTTAGGGGCAGGGGCGAGAGACTATGGCTACACCTTC. Protein sequence: CASSLGAGARDYGYTF.

The genes are TRBV20-1 and TRBJ2-1; no firm D call. Per the germline V gene, CDR1 is DFQATT and CDR2 is SNEGSKA (reference sequence). CDR3 length equals 14 residues. Trimming shortened V by 1 base and J by 6 bases, and 13 bases separated the two germline ends. The CDR3 sequence: CSARVAPMGNEQFF. The CDR3 DNA follows: TGCAGTGCTAGAGTAGCCCCGATGGGCAATGAGCAGTTCTTC.

The V gene is TRBV20-1, the J gene TRBJ1-2, with no clear D. The CDR3 has 13 amino acids. Germline values: CDR1 DFQATT, CDR2 SNEGSKA (reference sequence). V was trimmed by 6 bases and J by 8 bases, leaving 19 bases between them. The CDR3 DNA sequence: TGCAGTGCCCCCCTCGGAATGAGTAAAGGCTACACCTTC. Encoded protein: CSAPLGMSKGYTF.

This clonotype appeared a few times. The chain couples TRBV4-1 to TRBJ2-5, with TRBD2 matching over 13 bases. J gave up 1 base and V 0 bases, and 5 bases lay outside the gene matches. The CDR3 length is 18 residues. The germline CDR1 and CDR2 sequences are MGHRA and YSYEKL. This chain's CDR3 is CASSQDRGLAGIQETQYF. The CDR3 coding sequence is TGCGCCAGCAGCCAAGACCGGGGACTAGCGGGAATCCAAGAGACCCAGTACTTC.

This clonotype was counted a few times. CDR3 amino acids: CASSWDYTEAFF. The CDR3 DNA is TGTGCCAGCAGCTGGGACTACACTGAAGCTTTCTTT. The chain combines TRBV5-6 with TRBJ1-1; TRBD1 is a possible D gene (5 bases). In germline, CDR1 is SGHDT, CDR2 YYEEEE. CDR3 size: 12 residues. V was trimmed by 3 bases and J by 3 bases, leaving 6 bases between them.

V gene TRBV5-1 combines with J gene TRBJ2-7; D is perhaps TRBD2 (5 bases). Germline CDR1 reads SGHRS; CDR2 reads YFSETQ. This CDR3 region has 15 residues. V lost 0 bases to trimming and J lost 5 bases, with 15 bases between them. CDR3 coding DNA: TGCGCCAGCAGCTTGGACGGAGGTTTTGGAGACGAGCAGTACTTC. Translating it yields CASSLDGGFGDEQYF.

In its sample, this clonotype was seen a few times. The genes are TRBV12-3 or TRBV12-4 and TRBJ2-3; 8 nucleotides match TRBD2. The V and J ends lost 6 bases and 0 bases, in that order; junction bases with no gene match: 2. CDR3 length equals 14 residues. CDR3 region: CASSGGVSTDTQYF. Written as DNA, the CDR3 is TGTGCCAGCAGCGGGGGGGTCAGCACAGATACGCAGTATTTT.

The V and J genes are TRBV6-2 or TRBV6-3 and TRBJ2-5, with D hard to call. The J call may be incorrect, as the DNA end agrees better with TRBJ2-7. Germline CDR1 MNHEY, CDR2 SVGEGT. The length of the CDR3 is 13 residues. CDR3 bases: TGTGCCAGCAGTTATTACGAGTACCTCGAGCAGTACTTC. Residues: CASSYYEYLEQYF.

This clonotype turned up a few times. The J gene is TRBJ2-3, the V gene TRBV20-1, with D maybe TRBD1 (6 bases). Germline CDR1 is DFQATT and CDR2 is SNEGSKA (reference sequence). This CDR3 spans 15 amino acids. V was cut by 3 bases and J by 6 bases, with 19 bases left in between. CDR3 DNA sequence: TGCAGTGCTAGGTCCGGGAAGGGGGTGCGGGATACGCAGTATTTT. It specifies CSARSGKGVRDTQYF.

The chain has TRBV15 and TRBJ2-7, with D maybe TRBD1 (5 bases). CDR3 length equals 12 residues. Trimming stripped 5 bases from V and 6 bases from J, with 11 bases between. CDR1 and CDR2 (germline): LNHNV, YYDKDF (reference sequence). The CDR3 DNA reads as TGTGCCACCAGCCAGTTCAGGGCCGAGCAGTACTTC. Translation: CATSQFRAEQYF.

The chain employs TRBV15 and TRBJ2-3; 8 positions agree with TRBD1. The CDR3 covers 15 residues. Germline CDR1 reads LNHNV; CDR2 reads YYDKDF (reference sequence). Trimming took 3 bases from V and 5 from J; bases not matched to a gene: 7. Here the CDR3 reads CATSRGDRNLDTQYF. The DNA of the CDR3 is TGTGCCACCAGCAGGGGGGACAGGAACTTAGATACGCAGTATTTT.

The chain employs TRBV28 and TRBJ1-2; 7 positions agree with TRBD1. In germline, CDR1 is MDHEN, CDR2 SYDVKM. V lost 5 bases to trimming and J lost 4 bases; unmatched junction nucleotides: 7. The CDR3 runs 14 residues. The CDR3 region has the DNA TGTGCCAGCAGTCCCTCGGGACAGTCCTATGGCTACACCTTC. Its translation: CASSPSGQSYGYTF.

V is TRBV5-1 and J is TRBJ2-1, with D hard to call. The CDR3 length is 11 residues. V lost 1 base and J 12 bases, leaving 8 bases between the germline ends. The germline V gene has CDR1 SGHRS and CDR2 YFSETQ. The DNA for the CDR3 is TGCGCCAGCAGCTTGACCGGATGGCAGTTCTTC. This sequence encodes CASSLTGWQFF.

In this sample, this clonotype turned up a few times. Its ends do not fully match the called genes, so a read error is possible. This rearrangement joins TRBV7-2 to TRBJ2-1; 9 nucleotides agree with TRBD2. Germline V gene data show CDR1 as SGHTA and CDR2 as FQGNSA. This CDR3 contains 17 residues. The CDR3 here is CAGRPRRASGNYNEQFF. The CDR3 DNA reads TGTGCCGGCAGACCAAGGCGGGCTAGCGGGAACTACAATGAGCAGTTCTTC.

The genes are TRBV11-2 and TRBJ1-4; 7 nucleotides match TRBD1. The trim removed 5 bases at V and 1 base at J, leaving 10 bases unmatched. The germline V gene has CDR1 SGHAT and CDR2 FQNNGV. CDR3 size: 17 residues. CDR3 DNA: TGTGCCAGCAGCGCTCCAGGGGGTAGCGGAACTAATGAAAAACTGTTTTTT. As protein: CASSAPGGSGTNEKLFF.

The V and J genes are TRBV9 and TRBJ1-1; D might be TRBD1 (5 bases). The germline V gene has CDR1 SGDLS and CDR2 YYNGEE. V was shortened by 3 bases and J by 0 bases, with 9 bases between the two germline ends. This CDR3 is built from 14 residues. In nucleotides, the CDR3 is TGTGCCAGCAGCGGACAGAGCATGAACACTGAAGCTTTCTTT. Amino acids: CASSGQSMNTEAFF.

Note on this clonotype: The germline gene is not matched at one end of the junction; a read error may be the cause. The chain joins TRBV27 to TRBJ2-7; D perhaps matches TRBD2 (5 bases). The CDR3 totals 15 residues. Germline values: CDR1 MNHEY, CDR2 SMNVEV (reference sequence). In nucleotides, the CDR3 is TGTGCCAACAGTTTCCTCCCCCAGACTAAGTGGGAGCAGTACTTC. Translated, it gives CANSFLPQTKWEQYF.